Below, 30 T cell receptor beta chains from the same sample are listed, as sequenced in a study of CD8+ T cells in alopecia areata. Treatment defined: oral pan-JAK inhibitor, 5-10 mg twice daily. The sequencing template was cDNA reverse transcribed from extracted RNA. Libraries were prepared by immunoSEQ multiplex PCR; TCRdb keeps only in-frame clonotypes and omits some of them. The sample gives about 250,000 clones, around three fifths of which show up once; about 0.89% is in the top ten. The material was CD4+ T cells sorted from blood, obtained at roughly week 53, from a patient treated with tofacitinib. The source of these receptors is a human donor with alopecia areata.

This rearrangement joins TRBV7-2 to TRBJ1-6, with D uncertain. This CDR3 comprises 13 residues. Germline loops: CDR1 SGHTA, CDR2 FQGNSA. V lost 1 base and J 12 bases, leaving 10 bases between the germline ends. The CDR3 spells CASSLVGLIPLHF. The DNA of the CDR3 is TGTGCCAGCAGCTTAGTAGGATTAATACCCCTCCACTTT.

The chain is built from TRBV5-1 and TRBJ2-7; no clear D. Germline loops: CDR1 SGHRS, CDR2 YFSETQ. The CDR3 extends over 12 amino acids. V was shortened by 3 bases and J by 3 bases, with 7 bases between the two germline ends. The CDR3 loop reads CASSSTLYEQYF. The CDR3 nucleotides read TGCGCCAGCAGCTCGACCCTCTACGAGCAGTACTTC.

In DNA, the CDR3 is TGTGCCAGCAGGTCCGGGACAGGGGGCACCGGGGAGCTGTTTTTT. Protein product: CASRSGTGGTGELFF. The chain is built from TRBV19 and TRBJ2-2, with 11 bases lining up with TRBD1. This CDR3 spans 15 amino acids. The V gene's germline CDR1 is LNHDA and CDR2 SQIVND (reference sequence). V was pared by 9 bases and J by 4 bases, with 7 bases of the junction left unmatched.

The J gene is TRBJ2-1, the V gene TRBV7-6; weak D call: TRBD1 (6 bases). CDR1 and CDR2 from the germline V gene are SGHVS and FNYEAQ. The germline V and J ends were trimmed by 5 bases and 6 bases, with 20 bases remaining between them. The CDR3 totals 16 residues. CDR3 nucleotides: TGTGCCAGCAGCCTCACAGGGCCCAGTGGGGGCAATGAGCAGTTCTTC. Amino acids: CASSLTGPSGGNEQFF. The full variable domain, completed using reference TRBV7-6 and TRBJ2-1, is GAGVSQSPRYKVTKRGQDVALRCDPISGHVSLYWYRQALGQGPEFLTYFNYEAQQDKSGLPNDRFSAERPEGSISTLTIQRTEQRDSAMYRCASSLTGPSGGNEQFFGPGTRLTVL.

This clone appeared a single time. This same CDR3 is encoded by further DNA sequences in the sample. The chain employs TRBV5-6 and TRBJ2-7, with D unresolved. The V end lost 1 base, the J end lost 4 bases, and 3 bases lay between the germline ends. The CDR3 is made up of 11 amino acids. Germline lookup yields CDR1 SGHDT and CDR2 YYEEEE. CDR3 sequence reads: CASSLNYEQYF. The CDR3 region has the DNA TGTGCCAGCAGCTTGAATTACGAGCAGTACTTC.

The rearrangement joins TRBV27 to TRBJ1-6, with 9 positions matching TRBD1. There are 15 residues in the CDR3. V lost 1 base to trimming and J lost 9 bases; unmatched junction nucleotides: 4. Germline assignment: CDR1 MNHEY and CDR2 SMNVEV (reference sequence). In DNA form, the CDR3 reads TGTGCCAGCAGTTTATTCATGGACAGGGGTTCACCCCTCCACTTT. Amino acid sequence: CASSLFMDRGSPLHF.

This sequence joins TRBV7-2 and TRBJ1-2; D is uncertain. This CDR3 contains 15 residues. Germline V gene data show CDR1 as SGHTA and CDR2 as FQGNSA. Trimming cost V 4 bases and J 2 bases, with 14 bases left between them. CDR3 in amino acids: CASSWSGVLNYGYTF. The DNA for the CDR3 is TGTGCCAGCAGCTGGTCTGGCGTCCTCAACTATGGCTACACCTTC.

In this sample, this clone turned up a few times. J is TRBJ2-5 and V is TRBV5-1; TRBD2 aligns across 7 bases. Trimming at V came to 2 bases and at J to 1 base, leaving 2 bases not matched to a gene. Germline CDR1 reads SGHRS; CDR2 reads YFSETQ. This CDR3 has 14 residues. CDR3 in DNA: TGCGCCAGCAGCTTACGGACTAGCCAAGAGACCCAGTACTTC. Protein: CASSLRTSQETQYF.

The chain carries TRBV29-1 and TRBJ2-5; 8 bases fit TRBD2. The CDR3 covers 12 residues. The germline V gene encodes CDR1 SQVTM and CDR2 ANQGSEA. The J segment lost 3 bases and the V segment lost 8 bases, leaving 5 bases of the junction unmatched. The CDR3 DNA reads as TGCAGCTCCAGCGGGGGTGAAGAGACCCAGTACTTC. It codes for CSSSGGEETQYF.

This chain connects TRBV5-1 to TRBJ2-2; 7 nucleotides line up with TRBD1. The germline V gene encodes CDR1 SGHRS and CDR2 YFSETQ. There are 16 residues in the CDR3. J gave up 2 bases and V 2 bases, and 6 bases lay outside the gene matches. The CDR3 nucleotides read TGCGCCAGCAGCTTAGACAGGGTCGCTAACACCGGGGAGCTGTTTTTT. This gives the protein CASSLDRVANTGELFF.

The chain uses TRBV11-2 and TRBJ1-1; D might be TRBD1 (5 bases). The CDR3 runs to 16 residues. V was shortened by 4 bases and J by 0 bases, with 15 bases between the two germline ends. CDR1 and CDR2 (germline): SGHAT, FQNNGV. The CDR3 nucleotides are TGTGCCAGCAGCTCCGCGGGGGTCTTAATGAACACTGAAGCTTTCTTT. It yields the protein CASSSAGVLMNTEAFF.

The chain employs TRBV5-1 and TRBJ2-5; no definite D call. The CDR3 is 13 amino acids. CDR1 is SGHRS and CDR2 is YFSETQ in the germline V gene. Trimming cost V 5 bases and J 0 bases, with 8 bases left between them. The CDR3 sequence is CASSLPNQETQYF. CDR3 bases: TGCGCCAGCAGTCTCCCCAACCAAGAGACCCAGTACTTC.

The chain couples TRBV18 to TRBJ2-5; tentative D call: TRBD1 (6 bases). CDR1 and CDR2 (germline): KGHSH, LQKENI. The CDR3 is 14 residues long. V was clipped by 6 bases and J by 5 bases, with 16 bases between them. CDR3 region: CASSAGTILETQYF. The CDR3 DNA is TGTGCCAGCTCGGCCGGGACAATCCTCGAGACCCAGTACTTC.

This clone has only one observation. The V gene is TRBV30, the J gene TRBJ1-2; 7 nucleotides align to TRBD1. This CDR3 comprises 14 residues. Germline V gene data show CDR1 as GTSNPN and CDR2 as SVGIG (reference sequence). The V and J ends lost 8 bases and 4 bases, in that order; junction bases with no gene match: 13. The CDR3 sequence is CAHRDSFISYGYTF. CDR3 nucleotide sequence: TGTGCCCACCGGGACAGCTTCATTTCCTATGGCTACACCTTC.

CDR3 residues: CASSVVAGAVGGELFF. The CDR3 DNA sequence: TGTGCCAGCAGCGTAGTCGCGGGGGCCGTCGGCGGGGAGCTGTTTTTT. V and J are TRBV9 and TRBJ2-2; possible D gene TRBD2, 7 bases. Deletions cut 0 bases from V and 7 bases from J, with 16 bases between. The CDR3 is made up of 16 amino acids. Germline loops: CDR1 SGDLS, CDR2 YYNGEE.

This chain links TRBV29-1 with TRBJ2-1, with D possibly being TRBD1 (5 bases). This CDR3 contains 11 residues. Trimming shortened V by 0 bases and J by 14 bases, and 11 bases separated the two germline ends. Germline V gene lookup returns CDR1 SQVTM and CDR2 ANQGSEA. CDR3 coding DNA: TGCAGCGTTGAAGATAAGGGGAAAAAGTTCTTC. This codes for CSVEDKGKKFF.

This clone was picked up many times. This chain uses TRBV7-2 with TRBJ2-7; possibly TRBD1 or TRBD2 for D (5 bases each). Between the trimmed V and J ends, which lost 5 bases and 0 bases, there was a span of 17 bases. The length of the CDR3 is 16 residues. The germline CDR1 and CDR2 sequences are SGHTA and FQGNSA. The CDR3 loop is CASSLATGPSSYEQYF. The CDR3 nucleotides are TGTGCCAGCAGCCTCGCCACGGGACCTAGCTCCTACGAGCAGTACTTC.

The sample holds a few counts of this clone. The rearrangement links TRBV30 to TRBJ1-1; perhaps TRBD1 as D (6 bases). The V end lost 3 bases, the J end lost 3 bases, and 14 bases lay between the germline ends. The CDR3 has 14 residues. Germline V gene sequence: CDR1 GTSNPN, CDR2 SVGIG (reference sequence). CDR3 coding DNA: TGTGCCTGGAGGGGACTACACAGGGACACTGAAGCTTTCTTT. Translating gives CAWRGLHRDTEAFF.

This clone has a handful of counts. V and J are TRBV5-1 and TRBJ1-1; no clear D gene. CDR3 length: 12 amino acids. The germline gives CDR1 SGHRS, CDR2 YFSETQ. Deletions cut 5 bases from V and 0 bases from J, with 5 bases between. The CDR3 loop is CASRELNTEAFF. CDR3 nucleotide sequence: TGCGCCAGCAGGGAGCTGAACACTGAAGCTTTCTTT.

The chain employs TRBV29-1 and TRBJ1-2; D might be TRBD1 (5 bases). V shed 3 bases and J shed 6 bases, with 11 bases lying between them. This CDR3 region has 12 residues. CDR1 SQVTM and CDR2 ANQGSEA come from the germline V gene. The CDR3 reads CSVEGGADGYTF. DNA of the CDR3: TGCAGCGTTGAGGGTGGGGCGGATGGCTACACCTTC. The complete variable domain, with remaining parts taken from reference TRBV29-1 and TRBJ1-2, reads SAVISQKPSRDICQRGTSLTIQCQVDSQVTMMFWYRQQPGQSLTLIATANQGSEATYESGFVIDKFPISRPNLTFSTLTVSNMSPEDSSIYLCSVEGGADGYTFGSGTRLTVV.

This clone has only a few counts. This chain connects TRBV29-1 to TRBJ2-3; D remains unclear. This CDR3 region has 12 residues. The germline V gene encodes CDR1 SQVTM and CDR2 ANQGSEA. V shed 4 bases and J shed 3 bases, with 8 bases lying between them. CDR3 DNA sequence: TGCAGCGTTGTATGGGGAACAGATACGCAGTATTTT. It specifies CSVVWGTDTQYF.

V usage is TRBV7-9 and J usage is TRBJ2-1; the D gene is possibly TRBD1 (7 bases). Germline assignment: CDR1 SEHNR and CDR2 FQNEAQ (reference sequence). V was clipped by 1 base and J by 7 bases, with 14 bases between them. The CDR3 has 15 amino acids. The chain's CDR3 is CASSLVPPGGNEQFF. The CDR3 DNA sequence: TGTGCCAGCAGCTTAGTACCCCCAGGGGGGAATGAGCAGTTCTTC.

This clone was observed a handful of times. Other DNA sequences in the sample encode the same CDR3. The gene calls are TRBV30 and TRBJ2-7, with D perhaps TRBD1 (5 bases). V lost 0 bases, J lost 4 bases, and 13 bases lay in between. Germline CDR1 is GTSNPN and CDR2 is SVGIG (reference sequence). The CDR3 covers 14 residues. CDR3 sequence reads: CAWSVRPTGYEQYF. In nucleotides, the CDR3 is TGTGCCTGGAGTGTACGACCCACAGGTTACGAGCAGTACTTC. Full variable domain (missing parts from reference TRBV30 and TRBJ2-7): SQTIHQWPATLVQPVGSPLSLECTVEGTSNPNLYWYRQAAGRGLQLLFYSVGIGQISSEVPQNLSASRPQDRQFILSSKKLLLSDSGFYLCAWSVRPTGYEQYFGPGTRLTVT.

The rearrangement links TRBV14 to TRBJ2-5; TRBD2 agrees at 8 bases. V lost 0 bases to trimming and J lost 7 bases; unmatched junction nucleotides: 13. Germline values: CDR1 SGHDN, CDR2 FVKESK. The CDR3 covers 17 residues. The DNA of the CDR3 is TGTGCCAGCAGCCAAGATTCGAGTCTAGCGGGTTTTGGGACCCAGTACTTC. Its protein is CASSQDSSLAGFGTQYF. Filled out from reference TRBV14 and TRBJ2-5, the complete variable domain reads EAGVTQFPSHSVIEKGQTVTLRCDPISGHDNLYWYRRVMGKEIKFLLHFVKESKQDESGMPNNRFLAERTGGTYSTLKVQPAELEDSGVYFCASSQDSSLAGFGTQYFGPGTRLLVL.

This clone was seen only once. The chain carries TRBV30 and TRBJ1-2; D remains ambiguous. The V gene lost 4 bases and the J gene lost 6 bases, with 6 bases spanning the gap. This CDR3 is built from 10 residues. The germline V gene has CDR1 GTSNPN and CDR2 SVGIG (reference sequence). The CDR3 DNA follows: TGTGCCTGGAAAGGGCATGGCTACACCTTC. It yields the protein CAWKGHGYTF.

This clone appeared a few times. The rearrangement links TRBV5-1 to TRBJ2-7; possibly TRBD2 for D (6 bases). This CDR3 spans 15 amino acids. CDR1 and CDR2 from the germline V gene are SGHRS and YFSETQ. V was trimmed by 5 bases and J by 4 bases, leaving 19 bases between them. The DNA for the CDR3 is TGCGCCAGCAGTGGGCTCGGCGGGATCGCGTACGAGCAGTACTTC. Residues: CASSGLGGIAYEQYF.

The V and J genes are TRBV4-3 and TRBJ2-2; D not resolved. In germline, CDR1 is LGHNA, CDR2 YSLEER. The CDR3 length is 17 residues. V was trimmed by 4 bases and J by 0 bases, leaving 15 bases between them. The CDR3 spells CASSPVSAGANTGELFF. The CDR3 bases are TGCGCCAGCAGCCCGGTCTCGGCTGGGGCGAACACCGGGGAGCTGTTTTTT.

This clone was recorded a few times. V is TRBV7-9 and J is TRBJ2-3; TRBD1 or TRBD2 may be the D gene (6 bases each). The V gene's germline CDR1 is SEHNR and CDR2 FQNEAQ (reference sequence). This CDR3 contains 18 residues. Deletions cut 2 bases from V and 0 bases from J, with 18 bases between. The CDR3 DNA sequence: TGTGCCAGCAGCTTAACATCGAGGGGGGACCTTAGCACAGATACGCAGTATTTT. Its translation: CASSLTSRGDLSTDTQYF. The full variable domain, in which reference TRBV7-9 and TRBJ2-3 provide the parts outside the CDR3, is DTGVSQNPRHKITKRGQNVTFRCDPISEHNRLYWYRQTLGQGPEFLTYFQNEAQLEKSRLLSDRFSAERPKGSFSTLEIQRTEQGDSAMYLCASSLTSRGDLSTDTQYFGPGTRLTVL.

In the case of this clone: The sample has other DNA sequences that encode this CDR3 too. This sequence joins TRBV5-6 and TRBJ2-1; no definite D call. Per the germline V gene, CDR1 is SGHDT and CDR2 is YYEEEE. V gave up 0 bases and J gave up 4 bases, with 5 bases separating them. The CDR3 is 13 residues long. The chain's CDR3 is CASSLVGYNEQFF. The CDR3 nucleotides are TGTGCCAGCAGCTTGGTAGGTTACAATGAGCAGTTCTTC.

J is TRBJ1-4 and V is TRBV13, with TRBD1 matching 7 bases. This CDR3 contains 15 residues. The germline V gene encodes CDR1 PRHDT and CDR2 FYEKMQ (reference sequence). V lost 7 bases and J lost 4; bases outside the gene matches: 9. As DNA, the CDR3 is TGTGCCAGCAATCGGAGGGACAGCCTTAATGAAAAACTGTTTTTT. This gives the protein CASNRRDSLNEKLFF.